Each of the 30 T cell receptor beta chains below was sequenced from the same sample in a study of T cell responses to AZD1222 COVID-19 vaccine. The data were produced by immunoSEQ multiplex PCR, yet TCRdb's version contains in-frame clones alone and is incomplete. The data hold fewer than 200,000 clones, with approximately 90% observed a single time. The sample was peripheral blood, taken on day 0 of AZD1222 vaccination. These receptors were obtained from an adult in good health.

V usage is TRBV6-2 or TRBV6-3 and J usage is TRBJ1-2; TRBD1 matches at 8 bases. Germline V CDR1 and CDR2: MNHEY, SVGEGT. The CDR3 has 13 residues. The ends lost 6 bases at V and 4 bases at J; junction bases unmatched: 4. As DNA, the CDR3 is TGTGCCAGCAGCACCGGACAGGGCTATGGCTACACCTTC. Translated, it gives CASSTGQGYGYTF.

This chain connects TRBV27 to TRBJ1-2, with TRBD1 matching over 8 bases. J lost 4 bases, V lost 7 bases, and 14 bases had no gene match. The CDR3 is 16 residues long. Germline CDR1 reads MNHEY; CDR2 reads SMNVEV (reference sequence). The CDR3: CASTSSLQGAGYGYTF. As DNA, the CDR3 is TGTGCCAGCACTTCAAGCCTCCAGGGGGCTGGCTATGGCTACACCTTC.

The table lists this clone with a count of one. V is TRBV18 and J is TRBJ1-4; no clear D. V lost 3 bases, J lost 0 bases, and 14 bases lay in between. The CDR3 has 17 residues. The germline V gene encodes CDR1 KGHSH and CDR2 LQKENI. The DNA for the CDR3 is TGTGCCAGCTCACCGCAGCATCTGGTTGCAACTAATGAAAAACTGTTTTTT. Protein: CASSPQHLVATNEKLFF. The complete variable domain, with remaining parts taken from reference TRBV18 and TRBJ1-4, reads NAGVMQNPRHLVRRRGQEARLRCSPMKGHSHVYWYRQLPEEGLKFMVYLQKENIIDESGMPKERFSAEFPKEGPSILRIQQVVRGDSAAYFCASSPQHLVATNEKLFFGSGTQLSVL.

This rearrangement joins TRBV6-5 to TRBJ1-2; possibly TRBD1 for D (6 bases). The CDR3 is 14 residues long. Between the trimmed V and J ends, which lost 6 bases and 0 bases, there was a span of 11 bases. Germline values: CDR1 MNHEY, CDR2 SVGAGI. CDR3 nucleotides: TGTGCCAGCAGACTCGGACAGACTAACTATGGCTACACCTTC. Encoded protein: CASRLGQTNYGYTF.

The rearrangement uses TRBV10-3 and TRBJ1-6, with TRBD1 identical over 9 bases. Germline V CDR1 and CDR2: ENHRY, SYGVKD. There are 15 residues in the CDR3. V lost 4 bases, J lost 9 bases, and 7 bases stayed unmatched. The CDR3 DNA reads TGTGCCATCAGTGGGGACAGGGTGTTAGGTTCACCCCTCCACTTT. This sequence encodes CAISGDRVLGSPLHF.

The genes are TRBV12-3 or TRBV12-4 and TRBJ1-4; no clear D. V was cut by 2 bases and J by 12 bases, with 13 bases left in between. There are 13 residues in the CDR3. In DNA form, the CDR3 reads TGTGCCAGCAGTTTAACATTGGGGAATGAACTGTTTTTT. It encodes CASSLTLGNELFF.

The chain couples TRBV18 to TRBJ1-3, with D uncertain. There are 16 residues in the CDR3. V lost 3 bases and J lost 4, with 16 bases in between. Per the germline V gene, CDR1 is KGHSH and CDR2 is LQKENI. DNA of the CDR3: TGTGCCAGCTCACCGGTTAGGGCCGGCTACGGAAACACCATATATTTT. Its translation is CASSPVRAGYGNTIYF.

This clone was picked up one time. This chain joins TRBV27 and TRBJ2-7, with TRBD2 matching 11 bases. V shed 5 bases and J 4 bases; nucleotides not matched to a gene: 22. This CDR3 spans 20 amino acids. Germline CDR1 MNHEY, CDR2 SMNVEV (reference sequence). The CDR3 region has the DNA TGTGCCAGCAGTCTAAAGACAGGGAGTTATAGCGGGGGGGCCGGATACGAGCAGTACTTC. This encodes CASSLKTGSYSGGAGYEQYF.

The chain combines TRBV19 with TRBJ2-7; D uncertain. The CDR3 spans 12 residues. Germline CDR1 reads LNHDA; CDR2 reads SQIVND (reference sequence). V lost 3 bases, J lost 4 bases, and 7 bases lay in between. CDR3 amino acids: CASSIWGYEQYF. The CDR3 DNA sequence: TGTGCCAGTAGTATCTGGGGATACGAGCAGTACTTC.

The chain links TRBV27 to TRBJ2-5; perhaps TRBD2 as D (5 bases). The V gene lost 2 bases and the J gene lost 5 bases, with 18 bases spanning the gap. Germline values: CDR1 MNHEY, CDR2 SMNVEV (reference sequence). The CDR3 spans 16 residues. CDR3 nucleotide sequence: TGTGCCAGCAGTTTAGGGATCGGTAAGGGAGTTGAGACCCAGTACTTC. It encodes CASSLGIGKGVETQYF.

The rearrangement joins TRBV27 to TRBJ2-3; D not certain. The CDR3 contains 15 residues. V gave up 7 bases and J gave up 2 bases, with 16 bases separating them. The V gene's germline CDR1 is MNHEY and CDR2 SMNVEV (reference sequence). CDR3 in DNA: TGTGCCAGCAAAGCCGGATTCACCCCCACAGATACGCAGTATTTT. It translates to CASKAGFTPTDTQYF.

The count of this clone is one. This chain joins TRBV20-1 and TRBJ2-7, with unresolved D. The germline V and J ends were trimmed by 2 bases and 2 bases, with 4 bases remaining between them. CDR1 and CDR2 (germline): DFQATT, SNEGSKA (reference sequence). The CDR3 loop spans 11 amino acids. CDR3 nucleotide sequence: TGCAGTGCTAGACCCACCTACGAGCAGTACTTC. Its translation is CSARPTYEQYF.

The chain joins TRBV7-3 to TRBJ2-5, with D unresolved. Per the germline V gene, CDR1 is SGHTA and CDR2 is FQGTGA. Trimming stripped 6 bases from V and 2 bases from J, with 10 bases between. The length of the CDR3 is 13 residues. CDR3 amino acids: CASSSGRQETQYF. CDR3 DNA sequence: TGTGCCAGCAGTTCAGGAAGGCAAGAGACCCAGTACTTC.

This sequence joins TRBV18 and TRBJ1-3, with 7 bases fitting TRBD1. CDR1 and CDR2 from the germline V gene are KGHSH and LQKENI. V lost 5 bases and J lost 0; bases outside the gene matches: 7. The CDR3 runs 16 residues. CDR3 loop: CASSNGQAASGNTIYF. In nucleotides, the CDR3 is TGTGCCAGCTCAAACGGACAGGCAGCCTCTGGAAACACCATATATTTT.

As DNA, the CDR3 is TGCGCCAGCAGTCACCCAAATGCGGCCATCACACCCCCCTACGAGCAGTACTTC. Amino acid sequence: CASSHPNAAITPPYEQYF. The chain combines TRBV23-1 with TRBJ2-7; D gene unclear. TRBV23-1 is assigned to the ORF class and has an uncertain function. The CDR3 has 18 residues. Trimming took 3 bases from V and 2 from J, leaving 23 bases between them.

This clone was counted between two and nine times. In DNA, the CDR3 is TGTGCCAGCAGATCGGACAGCACTAACTATGGCTACACCTTC. It yields the protein CASRSDSTNYGYTF. The chain has TRBV2 and TRBJ1-2; tentatively, D is TRBD1 (6 bases). Germline V gene lookup returns CDR1 SNHLY and CDR2 FYNNEI. This CDR3 is 14 amino acids long. Trimming removed 6 bases at V and 0 bases at J, with 11 bases between.

The genes are TRBV3-1 (or the pseudogene TRBV3-2) and TRBJ2-5, with D unclear. Looked up from germline, CDR1 is LGHDT and CDR2 is YNNKEL (reference sequence). V shed 4 bases and J shed 4 bases, with 4 bases lying between them. The CDR3 is 11 residues long. The CDR3 sequence: CASSLLETQYF. The CDR3 nucleotides are TGTGCCAGCAGCCTACTAGAGACCCAGTACTTC.

In regard to this clone: Sequence at one end of the junction differs from germline and may be a read error. This sequence joins TRBV2 and TRBJ2-4, with TRBD2 matching 13 bases. The CDR3 is 13 residues long. Germline CDR1 reads SNHLY; CDR2 reads FYNNEI. The CDR3 nucleotides read TGTGCCAGCAGAGGACTAGCGGGAGCAAGCATGGACTTC. It translates to CASRGLAGASMDF.

The CDR3, as DNA: TGCGCCAGCAGCTTGTTAGGGAAGCGCTACACCTTC. Translated: CASSLLGKRYTF. The chain employs TRBV5-1 and TRBJ1-2; D remains ambiguous. CDR3 length: 12 amino acids. Germline assignment: CDR1 SGHRS and CDR2 YFSETQ. V lost 1 base, J lost 9 bases, and 10 bases lay in between. The whole variable domain, filled in from reference TRBV5-1 and TRBJ1-2, reads KAGVTQTPRYLIKTRGQQVTLSCSPISGHRSVSWYQQTPGQGLQFLFEYFSETQRNKGNFPGRFSGRQFSNSRSEMNVSTLELGDSALYLCASSLLGKRYTFGSGTRLTVV.

The CDR3 loop reads CASSRPDSRNQPQHF. The DNA of the CDR3 is TGTGCCAGCAGTCGACCGGACAGCCGCAATCAGCCCCAGCATTTT. The rearrangement links TRBV28 to TRBJ1-5; the D gene is possibly TRBD1 (6 bases). V shed 5 bases and J shed 2 bases, with 13 bases lying between them. The CDR3 is 15 residues long. Germline-derived CDR1 and CDR2 are MDHEN and SYDVKM.

This chain joins TRBV4-1 and TRBJ1-5, with no clear D. The CDR3 covers 12 residues. Germline CDR1 reads MGHRA; CDR2 reads YSYEKL. Trimming removed 3 bases from V and 6 bases from J, with 6 bases in between. The CDR3 protein is CASSQAGQPQHF. CDR3 DNA sequence: TGCGCCAGCAGCCAGGCGGGTCAGCCCCAGCATTTT.

The chain is built from TRBV20-1 and TRBJ1-2; D might be TRBD1 (5 bases). CDR3 length: 14 amino acids. The ends were cut back, 3 bases at V and 4 bases at J, with 15 bases in the middle. Germline CDR1 is DFQATT and CDR2 is SNEGSKA (reference sequence). DNA for the CDR3: TGCAGTGCTAGTAGTGAACAGGTGGGCTATGGCTACACCTTC. It is translated as CSASSEQVGYGYTF.

V gene TRBV7-2 combines with J gene TRBJ2-3; 8 nucleotides line up with TRBD2. The CDR3 length is 14 residues. Germline CDR1 SGHTA, CDR2 FQGNSA. J gave up 7 bases and V 1 base, and 4 bases lay outside the gene matches. As DNA, the CDR3 is TGTGCCAGCAGCTTAGATACTAGCGGTTATACGCAGTATTTT. Amino acid sequence: CASSLDTSGYTQYF.

The rearrangement links TRBV28 to TRBJ2-7; possibly TRBD1 for D (6 bases). This CDR3 has 13 amino acids. V lost 8 bases to trimming and J lost 6 bases, with 17 bases between them. CDR1 MDHEN and CDR2 SYDVKM come from the germline V gene. CDR3 residues: CASWGPPAFEQYF. The CDR3 region has the DNA TGTGCCAGCTGGGGGCCTCCGGCCTTCGAGCAGTACTTC.

The rearrangement uses TRBV11-2 and TRBJ1-4; no firm D call. Germline V gives CDR1 SGHAT, CDR2 FQNNGV. V was pared by 2 bases and J by 0 bases, with 7 bases between. The CDR3 is 15 amino acids. The CDR3 protein is CASSLYAATNEKLFF. The CDR3, as DNA: TGTGCCAGCAGCTTATACGCGGCAACTAATGAAAAACTGTTTTTT.

The chain has TRBV28 and TRBJ1-5; D not resolved. The V end lost 6 bases, the J end lost 2 bases, and 17 bases lay between the germline ends. Germline CDR1 MDHEN, CDR2 SYDVKM. This CDR3 is built from 16 residues. CDR3 sequence (DNA): TGTGCCAGCAGCCCAATCCTGCAGGCGGGCAATCAGCCCCAGCATTTT. Translated, it gives CASSPILQAGNQPQHF.

As DNA, the CDR3 is TGCGCCAGCAGACCATCAGGGGCGGCTGGAAATTCACCCCTCCACTTT. This sequence encodes CASRPSGAAGNSPLHF. The V call is TRBV5-1, the J call TRBJ1-6; tentatively, D is TRBD1 (6 bases). Per germline, CDR1 SGHRS and CDR2 YFSETQ. The V gene lost 5 bases and the J gene lost 7 bases, with 19 bases spanning the gap. This CDR3 spans 16 amino acids.

The sample holds one count of this clone. The genes are TRBV4-3 and TRBJ1-5; D is perhaps TRBD1 (5 bases). Per the germline V gene, CDR1 is LGHNA and CDR2 is YSLEER. The CDR3 loop spans 15 amino acids. V was cut by 2 bases and J by 2 bases, with 10 bases left in between. The CDR3 nucleotides read TGCGCCAGCAGCCAATATCCGGGGGGCAATCAGCCCCAGCATTTT. Its protein product is CASSQYPGGNQPQHF.

This rearrangement joins TRBV10-2 to TRBJ2-1; D gene unclear. With 1 base removed from V and 6 bases from J, the gap between germline ends came to 13 bases. The V gene's germline CDR1 is WSHSY and CDR2 SAAADI. The CDR3 runs 15 residues. CDR3 bases: TGCGCCAGCAGTGAGTTTAGGAACTATGGCAATGAGCAGTTCTTC. Its translation is CASSEFRNYGNEQFF.

The V gene is TRBV7-2, the J gene TRBJ2-3, with D unresolved. This CDR3 is 13 amino acids long. V lost 6 bases to trimming and J lost 3 bases, with 10 bases between them. Germline-derived CDR1 and CDR2 are SGHTA and FQGNSA. The CDR3 is CASSSPGTDTQYF. In DNA form, the CDR3 reads TGTGCCAGCAGTTCGCCCGGGACAGATACGCAGTATTTT.